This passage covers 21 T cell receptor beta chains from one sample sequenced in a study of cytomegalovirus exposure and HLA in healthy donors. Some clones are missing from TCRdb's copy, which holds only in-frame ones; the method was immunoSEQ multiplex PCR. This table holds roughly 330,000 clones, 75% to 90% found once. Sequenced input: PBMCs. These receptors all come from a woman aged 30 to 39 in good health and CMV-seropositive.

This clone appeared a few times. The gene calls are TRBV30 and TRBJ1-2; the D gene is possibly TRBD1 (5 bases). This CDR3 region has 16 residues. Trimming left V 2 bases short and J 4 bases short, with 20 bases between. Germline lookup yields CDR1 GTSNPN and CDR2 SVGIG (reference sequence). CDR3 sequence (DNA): TGTGCCTGGAGTCGAACCGGGCGGCAGGGAGCCTATGGCTACACCTTC. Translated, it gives CAWSRTGRQGAYGYTF.

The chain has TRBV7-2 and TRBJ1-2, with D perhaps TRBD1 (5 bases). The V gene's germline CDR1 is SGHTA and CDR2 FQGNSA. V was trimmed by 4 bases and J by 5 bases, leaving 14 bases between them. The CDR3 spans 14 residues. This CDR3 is CASSWGPTEYGYTF. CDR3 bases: TGTGCCAGCAGCTGGGGACCGACAGAATATGGCTACACCTTC.

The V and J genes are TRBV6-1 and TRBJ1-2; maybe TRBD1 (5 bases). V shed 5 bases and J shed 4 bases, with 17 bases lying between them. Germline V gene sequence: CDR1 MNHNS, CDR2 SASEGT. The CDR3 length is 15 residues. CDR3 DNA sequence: TGTGCCAGCAGTCAACCAGGGATGAGTCTCTATGGCTACACCTTC. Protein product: CASSQPGMSLYGYTF.

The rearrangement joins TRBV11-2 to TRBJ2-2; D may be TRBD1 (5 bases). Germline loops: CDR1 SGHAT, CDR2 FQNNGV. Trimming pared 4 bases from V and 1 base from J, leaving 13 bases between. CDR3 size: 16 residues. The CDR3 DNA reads TGTGCCAGCAGCTACGAAATAACAGGGAACACCGGGGAGCTGTTTTTT. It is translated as CASSYEITGNTGELFF.

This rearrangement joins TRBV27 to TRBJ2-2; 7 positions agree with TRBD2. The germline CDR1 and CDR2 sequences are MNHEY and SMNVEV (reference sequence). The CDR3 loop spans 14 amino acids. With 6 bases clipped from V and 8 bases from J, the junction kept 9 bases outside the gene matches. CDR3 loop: CASRRGGSLGELFF. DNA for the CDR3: TGTGCCAGCAGACGGGGCGGGAGTCTGGGGGAGCTGTTTTTT.

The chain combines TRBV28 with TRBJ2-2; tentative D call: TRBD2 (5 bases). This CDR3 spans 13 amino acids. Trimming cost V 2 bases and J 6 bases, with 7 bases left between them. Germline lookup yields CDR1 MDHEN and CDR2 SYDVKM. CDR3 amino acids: CASSLRGPGELFF. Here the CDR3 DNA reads TGTGCCAGCAGTTTAAGAGGGCCCGGGGAGCTGTTTTTT.

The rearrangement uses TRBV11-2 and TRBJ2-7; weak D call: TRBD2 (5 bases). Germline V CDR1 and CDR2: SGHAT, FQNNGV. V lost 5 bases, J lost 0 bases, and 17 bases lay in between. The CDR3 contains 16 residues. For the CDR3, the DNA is TGTGCCAGCAGCCCCCGTGGACTTAACAGCTCCTACGAGCAGTACTTC. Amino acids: CASSPRGLNSSYEQYF.

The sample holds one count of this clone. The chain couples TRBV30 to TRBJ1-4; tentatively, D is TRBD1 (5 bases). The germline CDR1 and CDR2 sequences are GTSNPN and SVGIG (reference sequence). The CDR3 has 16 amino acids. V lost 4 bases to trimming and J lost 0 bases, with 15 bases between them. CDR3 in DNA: TGTGCCTGGATAGGGGCGCGGGGATCAACTAATGAAAAACTGTTTTTT. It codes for CAWIGARGSTNEKLFF.

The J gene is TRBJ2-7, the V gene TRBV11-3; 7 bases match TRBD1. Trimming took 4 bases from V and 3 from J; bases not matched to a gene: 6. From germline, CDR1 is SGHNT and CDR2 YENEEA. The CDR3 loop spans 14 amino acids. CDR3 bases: TGTGCCAGCAGCTCCCGGGACAGAAACTACGAGCAGTACTTC. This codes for CASSSRDRNYEQYF.

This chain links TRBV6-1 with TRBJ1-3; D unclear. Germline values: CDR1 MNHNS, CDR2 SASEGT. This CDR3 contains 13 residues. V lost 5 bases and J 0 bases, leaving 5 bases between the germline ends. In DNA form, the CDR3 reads TGTGCCAGCAGTCCCTTCTCTGGAAACACCATATATTTT. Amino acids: CASSPFSGNTIYF.

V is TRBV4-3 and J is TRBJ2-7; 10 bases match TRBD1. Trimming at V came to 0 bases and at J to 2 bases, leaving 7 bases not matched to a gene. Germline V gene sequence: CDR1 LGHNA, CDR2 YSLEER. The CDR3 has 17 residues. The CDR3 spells CASSQDQGTGDPYEQYF. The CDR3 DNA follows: TGCGCCAGCAGCCAAGATCAGGGGACAGGGGACCCCTACGAGCAGTACTTC.

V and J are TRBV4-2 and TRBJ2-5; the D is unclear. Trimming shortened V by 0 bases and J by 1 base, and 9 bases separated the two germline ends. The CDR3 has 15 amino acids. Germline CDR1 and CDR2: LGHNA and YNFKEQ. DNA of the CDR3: TGTGCCAGCAGCCAAGACGGGCAAACCCAAGAGACCCAGTACTTC. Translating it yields CASSQDGQTQETQYF.

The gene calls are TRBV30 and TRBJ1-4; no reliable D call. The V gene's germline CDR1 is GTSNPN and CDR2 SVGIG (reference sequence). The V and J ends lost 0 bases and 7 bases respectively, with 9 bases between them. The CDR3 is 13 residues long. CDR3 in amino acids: CAWSVTLGEKLFF. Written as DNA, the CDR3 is TGTGCCTGGAGTGTAACGCTGGGTGAAAAACTGTTTTTT.

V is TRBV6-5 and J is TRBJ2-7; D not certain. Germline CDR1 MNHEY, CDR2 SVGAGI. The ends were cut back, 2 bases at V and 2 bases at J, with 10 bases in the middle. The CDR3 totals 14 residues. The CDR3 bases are TGTGCCAGCAGTTACAGACGGGCGACCTACGAGCAGTACTTC. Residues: CASSYRRATYEQYF.

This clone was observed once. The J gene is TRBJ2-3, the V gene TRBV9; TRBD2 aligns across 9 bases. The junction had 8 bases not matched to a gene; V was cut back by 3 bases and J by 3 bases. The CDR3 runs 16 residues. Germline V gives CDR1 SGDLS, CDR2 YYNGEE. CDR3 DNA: TGTGCCAGCAGCGCCCCTATAGCGGGGGAGACAGATACGCAGTATTTT. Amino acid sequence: CASSAPIAGETDTQYF.

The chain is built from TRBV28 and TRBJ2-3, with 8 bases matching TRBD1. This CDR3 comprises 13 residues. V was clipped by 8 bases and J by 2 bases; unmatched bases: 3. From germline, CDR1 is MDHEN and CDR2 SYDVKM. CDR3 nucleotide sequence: TGTGCCAGCCAGGGGGCGTCCACAGATACGCAGTATTTT. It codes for CASQGASTDTQYF.

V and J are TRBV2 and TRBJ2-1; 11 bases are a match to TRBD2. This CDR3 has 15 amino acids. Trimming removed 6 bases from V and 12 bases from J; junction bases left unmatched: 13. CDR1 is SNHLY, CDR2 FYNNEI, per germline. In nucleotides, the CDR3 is TGTGCCAGCAGCCGGGAGACTAGCGGGACGGGGCCGCAGTTCTTC. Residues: CASSRETSGTGPQFF.

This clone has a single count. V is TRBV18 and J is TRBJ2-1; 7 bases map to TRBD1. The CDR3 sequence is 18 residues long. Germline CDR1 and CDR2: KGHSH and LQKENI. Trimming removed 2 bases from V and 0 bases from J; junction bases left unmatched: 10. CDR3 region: CASSPNTGTARSYNEQFF. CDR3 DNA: TGTGCCAGCTCACCAAACACCGGGACAGCCCGCTCCTACAATGAGCAGTTCTTC.

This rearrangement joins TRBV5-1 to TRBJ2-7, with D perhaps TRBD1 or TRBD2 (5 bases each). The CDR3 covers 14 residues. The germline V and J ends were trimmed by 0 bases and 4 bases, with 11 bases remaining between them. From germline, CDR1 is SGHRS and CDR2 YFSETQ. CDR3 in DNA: TGCGCCAGCAGCTTGGCCCGGGGCGGGTACGAGCAGTACTTC. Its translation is CASSLARGGYEQYF.

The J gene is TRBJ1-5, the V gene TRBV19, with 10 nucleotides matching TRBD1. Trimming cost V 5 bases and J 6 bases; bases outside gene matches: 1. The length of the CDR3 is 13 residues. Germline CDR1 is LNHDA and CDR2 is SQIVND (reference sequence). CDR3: CASSDRGLQPQHF. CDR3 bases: TGTGCCAGTAGTGACAGGGGGCTTCAGCCCCAGCATTTT.

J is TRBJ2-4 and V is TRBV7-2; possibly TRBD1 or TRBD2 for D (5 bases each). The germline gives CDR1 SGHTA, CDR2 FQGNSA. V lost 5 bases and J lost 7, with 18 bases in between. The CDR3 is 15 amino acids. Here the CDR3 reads CASSLGAFGGNIQYF. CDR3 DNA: TGTGCCAGCAGCCTAGGGGCATTCGGCGGGAACATTCAGTACTTC.